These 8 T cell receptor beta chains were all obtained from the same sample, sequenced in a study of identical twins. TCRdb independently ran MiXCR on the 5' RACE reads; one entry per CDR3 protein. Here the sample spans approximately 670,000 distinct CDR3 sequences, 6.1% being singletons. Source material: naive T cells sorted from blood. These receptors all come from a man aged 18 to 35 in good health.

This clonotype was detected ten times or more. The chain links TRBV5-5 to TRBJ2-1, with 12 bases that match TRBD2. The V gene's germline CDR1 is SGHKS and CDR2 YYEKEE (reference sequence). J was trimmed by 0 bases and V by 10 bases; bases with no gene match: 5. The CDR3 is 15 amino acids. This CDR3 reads CAGMTSGSSYNEQFF. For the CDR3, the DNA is TGTGCCGGAATGACTAGCGGGAGCTCCTACAATGAGCAGTTCTTC.

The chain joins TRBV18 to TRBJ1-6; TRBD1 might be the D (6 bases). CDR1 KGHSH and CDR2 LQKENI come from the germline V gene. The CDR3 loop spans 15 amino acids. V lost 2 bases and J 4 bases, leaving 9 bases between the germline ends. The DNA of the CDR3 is TGTGCCAGCTCACCATTACAGGGATATAATTCACCCCTCCACTTT. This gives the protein CASSPLQGYNSPLHF.

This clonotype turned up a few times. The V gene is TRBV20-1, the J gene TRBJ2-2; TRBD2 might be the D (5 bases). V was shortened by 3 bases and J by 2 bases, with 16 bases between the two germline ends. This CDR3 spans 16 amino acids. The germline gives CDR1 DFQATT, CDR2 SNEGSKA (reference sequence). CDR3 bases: TGCAGTGCTAGCCGACCGTCCGGGAAAAACACCGGGGAGCTGTTTTTT. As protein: CSASRPSGKNTGELFF.

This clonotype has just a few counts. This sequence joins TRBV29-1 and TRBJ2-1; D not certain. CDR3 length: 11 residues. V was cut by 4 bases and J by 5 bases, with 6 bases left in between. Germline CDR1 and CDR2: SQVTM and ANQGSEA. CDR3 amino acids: CSVVWHNEQFF. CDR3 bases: TGCAGCGTTGTTTGGCACAATGAGCAGTTCTTC.

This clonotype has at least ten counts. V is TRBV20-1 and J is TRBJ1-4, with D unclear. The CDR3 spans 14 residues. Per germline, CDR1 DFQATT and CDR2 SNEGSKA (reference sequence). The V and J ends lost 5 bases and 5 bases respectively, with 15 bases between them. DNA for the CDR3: TGCAGTGCTGGCCGGCCCCACGAGAATGAAAAACTGTTTTTT. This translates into CSAGRPHENEKLFF.

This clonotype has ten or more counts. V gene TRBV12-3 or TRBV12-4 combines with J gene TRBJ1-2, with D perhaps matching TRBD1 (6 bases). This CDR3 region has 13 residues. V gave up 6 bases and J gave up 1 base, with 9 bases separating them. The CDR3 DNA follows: TGTGCCAGCAGCGGACAGAGTAACTATGGCTACACCTTC. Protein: CASSGQSNYGYTF.

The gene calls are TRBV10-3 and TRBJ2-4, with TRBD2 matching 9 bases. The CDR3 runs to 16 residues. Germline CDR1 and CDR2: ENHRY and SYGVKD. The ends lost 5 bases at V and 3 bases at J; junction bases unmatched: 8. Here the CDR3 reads CAISRTSAFDKNIQYF. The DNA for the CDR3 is TGTGCCATCAGTAGGACTAGCGCGTTTGACAAAAACATTCAGTACTTC.

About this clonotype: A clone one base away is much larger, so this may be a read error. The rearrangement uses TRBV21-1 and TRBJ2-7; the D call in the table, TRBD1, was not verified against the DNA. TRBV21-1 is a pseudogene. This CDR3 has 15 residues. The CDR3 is CASSPRRGMPYEQYF. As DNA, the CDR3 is TGTGCCAGCAGCCCCCGGAGAGGGATGCCCTACGAGCAGTACTTC.